Each of the 20 T cell receptor beta chains below was sequenced from the same sample in a study of spatial heterogeneity in lung cancer. TCRdb passed the 5' RACE reads through MiXCR, listing each CDR3 protein once. This table has around 27,000 distinct CDR3 sequences, roughly 6% appearing once. Indicated time point: blood at routine non-recurrence follow-up after resection. No cell sorting; template was whole RNA from tumor, lung tissue or PBMC. This specimen was PBMCs, taken at follow-up. Receptors were obtained from a male donor with early-stage non-small cell lung cancer.

This clonotype showed up many times. This sequence joins TRBV12-3 or TRBV12-4 and TRBJ2-1; 11 nucleotides line up with TRBD2. The CDR3 spans 17 residues. Germline trimming cut 5 bases from V and 3 bases from J; bases unmatched to any gene: 9. The CDR3 DNA sequence: TGTGCCAGCAGTAACCCGGGACTAGCGGTCAACTACAATGAGCAGTTCTTC. Amino acids: CASSNPGLAVNYNEQFF.

This clonotype was seen many times. The rearrangement joins TRBV5-1 to TRBJ1-2; 8 nucleotides agree with TRBD1. J gave up 3 bases and V 4 bases, and 5 bases lay outside the gene matches. Germline V gives CDR1 SGHRS, CDR2 YFSETQ. The CDR3 runs to 14 residues. The CDR3 protein is CASSIDRGDYGYTF. As DNA, the CDR3 is TGCGCCAGCAGCATCGACAGGGGCGACTATGGCTACACCTTC. The variable domain in full, completed from reference TRBV5-1 and TRBJ1-2, reads KAGVTQTPRYLIKTRGQQVTLSCSPISGHRSVSWYQQTPGQGLQFLFEYFSETQRNKGNFPGRFSGRQFSNSRSEMNVSTLELGDSALYLCASSIDRGDYGYTFGSGTRLTVV.

The V and J genes are TRBV7-2 and TRBJ1-1; weak D call: TRBD1 (6 bases). V was shortened by 5 bases and J by 0 bases, with 16 bases between the two germline ends. The CDR3 spans 16 residues. CDR1 and CDR2 (germline): SGHTA, FQGNSA. Here the CDR3 reads CASSPHSGQLNTEAFF. CDR3 in DNA: TGTGCCAGCAGCCCACACTCCGGACAGTTGAACACTGAAGCTTTCTTT. Using reference TRBV7-2 and TRBJ1-1 for the parts outside the CDR3, the full variable domain is GAGVSQSPSNKVTEKGKDVELRCDPISGHTALYWYRQSLGQGLEFLIYFQGNSAPDKSGLPSDRFSAERTGGSVSTLTIQRTQQEDSAVYLCASSPHSGQLNTEAFFGQGTRLTVV.

This clonotype was counted at least ten times. This sequence joins TRBV7-2 and TRBJ2-3; D is unresolved. The CDR3 spans 12 residues. Germline assignment: CDR1 SGHTA and CDR2 FQGNSA. V was cut by 1 base and J by 4 bases, with 3 bases left in between. The chain's CDR3 is CASSLVPDTQYF. The CDR3 DNA sequence: TGTGCCAGCAGCTTAGTACCAGATACGCAGTATTTT.

This clonotype was counted a few times. The chain carries TRBV29-1 and TRBJ1-1; TRBD1 might be the D (5 bases). The germline CDR1 and CDR2 sequences are SQVTM and ANQGSEA. V lost 7 bases and J 8 bases, leaving 17 bases between the germline ends. This CDR3 is built from 12 residues. This CDR3 is CSASSGQREAFF. CDR3 coding DNA: TGCAGCGCTAGCTCCGGACAAAGAGAAGCTTTCTTT.

This clonotype was seen many times. This chain links TRBV6-5 with TRBJ1-6; the D gene is possibly TRBD1 (5 bases). Trimming pared 4 bases from V and 5 bases from J, leaving 21 bases between. This CDR3 contains 18 residues. Germline CDR1 reads MNHEY; CDR2 reads SVGAGI. The CDR3 nucleotides are TGTGCCAGCAGTTTTGAGGGGCCCTCCAGAGGGAATAATTCACCCCTCCACTTT. Residues: CASSFEGPSRGNNSPLHF.

The V call is TRBV12-3 or TRBV12-4, the J call TRBJ1-2; 7 nucleotides agree with TRBD1. V shed 9 bases, J shed 2 bases, and the junction held 12 bases outside the gene matches. This CDR3 has 15 amino acids. The CDR3 reads CASIRAAGGNYGYTF. The CDR3 DNA reads TGTGCCAGTATAAGGGCAGCAGGGGGGAACTATGGCTACACCTTC.

The chain recombines TRBV18 with TRBJ2-7, with D unclear. CDR3 size: 14 residues. Between the trimmed V and J ends, which lost 5 bases and 3 bases, there was a span of 14 bases. Germline V CDR1 and CDR2: KGHSH, LQKENI. CDR3 bases: TGTGCCAGCTCAGAGTTCGTGCGAGACTACGAGCAGTACGTC. This gives the protein CASSEFVRDYEQYV.

In this sample, this clonotype turned up many times. The chain is built from TRBV7-2 and TRBJ1-1; D remains unclear. With 5 bases removed from V and 4 bases from J, the gap between germline ends came to 8 bases. Germline CDR1 and CDR2: SGHTA and FQGNSA. The CDR3 has 12 amino acids. The CDR3 region is CASSPRSTEAFF. Written as DNA, the CDR3 is TGTGCCAGCAGCCCCCGGAGCACTGAAGCTTTCTTT.

This clonotype was seen many times. The chain has TRBV12-3 or TRBV12-4 and TRBJ2-3, with 9 bases aligning to TRBD1. CDR3 length: 14 residues. J was trimmed by 3 bases and V by 6 bases; bases with no gene match: 4. CDR3 sequence reads: CASSQQGATDTQYF. The DNA of the CDR3 is TGTGCCAGCAGCCAACAGGGGGCAACAGATACGCAGTATTTT.

This clonotype was seen repeatedly, ten times or more. V and J are TRBV3-1 and TRBJ2-2; D is uncertain. The CDR3 contains 12 residues. V lost 2 bases and J 7 bases, leaving 5 bases between the germline ends. CDR1 LGHDT and CDR2 YNNKEL come from the germline V gene (reference sequence). CDR3 protein: CASSQFFGELFF. Here the CDR3 DNA reads TGTGCCAGCAGCCAATTCTTCGGGGAGCTGTTTTTT.

This clonotype has a count of ten or more. V usage is TRBV2 and J usage is TRBJ1-5; D gene ambiguous. Germline lookup yields CDR1 SNHLY and CDR2 FYNNEI. This CDR3 is 13 amino acids long. V lost 6 bases and J lost 5, with 11 bases in between. The CDR3, as DNA: TGTGCCAGCAGGGAACCCGCAGATCAGCCCCAGCATTTT. Encoded protein: CASREPADQPQHF.

This clonotype has a handful of counts. The chain recombines TRBV24-1 with TRBJ2-2; 7 bases are a match to TRBD2. The V and J ends lost 7 bases and 7 bases, in that order; junction bases with no gene match: 17. CDR3 length: 17 amino acids. Looked up from germline, CDR1 is KGHDR and CDR2 is SFDVKD. The CDR3 sequence is CATRTGTTTIGGGELFF. The CDR3 bases are TGTGCCACCAGGACCGGGACTACCACGATTGGGGGCGGGGAGCTGTTTTTT.

The V call is TRBV7-6, the J call TRBJ1-1, with D uncertain. The V end was cut by 1 base, the J end by 5 bases, with 8 bases between. The CDR3 loop spans 13 amino acids. Germline lookup yields CDR1 SGHVS and CDR2 FNYEAQ. Here the CDR3 reads CASSLEVGTEAFF. The CDR3 DNA reads TGTGCCAGCAGCTTAGAAGTTGGGACTGAAGCTTTCTTT.

V usage is TRBV7-2 and J usage is TRBJ1-4, with 8 nucleotides matching TRBD1. This CDR3 has 14 amino acids. J was trimmed by 8 bases and V by 5 bases; bases with no gene match: 7. Germline V CDR1 and CDR2: SGHTA, FQGNSA. The CDR3 spells CASSVQGAWEKLFF. The CDR3 DNA reads as TGTGCCAGCAGCGTCCAGGGGGCTTGGGAAAAACTGTTTTTT.

This clonotype was counted ten times or more. This sequence joins TRBV9 and TRBJ2-3; D gene unclear. Germline V lookup: CDR1 SGDLS, CDR2 YYNGEE. Trimming took off 3 bases at V and 5 bases at J, with 7 bases between the two ends. The CDR3 spans 12 residues. The CDR3 nucleotides read TGTGCCAGCAGCGCTTTGGGAGATACGCAGTATTTT. Translating it yields CASSALGDTQYF.

This clonotype was recorded at least ten times. The gene calls are TRBV7-2 and TRBJ1-3; D is perhaps TRBD1 (5 bases). The CDR3 covers 16 residues. The germline CDR1 and CDR2 sequences are SGHTA and FQGNSA. Trimming left V 0 bases short and J 0 bases short, with 9 bases between. The CDR3 DNA reads as TGTGCCAGCAGCTTAGCGTATGGGGCCTCTGGAAACACCATATATTTT. Translation gives CASSLAYGASGNTIYF.

This clonotype was seen many times. The rearrangement links TRBV29-1 to TRBJ2-1, with 7 bases identical to TRBD1. CDR3 length: 15 residues. The germline CDR1 and CDR2 sequences are SQVTM and ANQGSEA. J was trimmed by 2 bases and V by 7 bases; bases with no gene match: 11. CDR3: CSAQRQGRTYNEQFF. The CDR3 coding sequence is TGCAGCGCCCAACGACAGGGTCGTACCTACAATGAGCAGTTCTTC.

This clonotype was counted at least ten times. The chain links TRBV7-9 to TRBJ1-1; possibly TRBD1 for D (5 bases). With 1 base removed from V and 4 bases from J, the gap between germline ends came to 13 bases. CDR3 size: 15 residues. Germline-derived CDR1 and CDR2 are SEHNR and FQNEAQ (reference sequence). Here the CDR3 DNA reads TGTGCCAGCAGCTTAGTTGTGTCAGGGTCCACTGAAGCTTTCTTT. Residues: CASSLVVSGSTEAFF.

This clonotype was counted only a few times. V and J are TRBV11-2 and TRBJ2-1; possible D gene TRBD2, 5 bases. CDR3 size: 16 residues. The germline CDR1 and CDR2 sequences are SGHAT and FQNNGV. Between the trimmed V and J ends, which lost 8 bases and 9 bases, there was a span of 26 bases. The CDR3, as DNA: TGTGCCAGCCGGCGGGTGGGCCCCACAAATAGTGCTGAGCAGTTCTTC. Translated: CASRRVGPTNSAEQFF.